The rows below give T cell receptor beta chains drawn from one sample of a study of T cells of healthy individuals. TCRdb reprocessed the 5' RACE reads via MiXCR and lists one record per CDR3 protein. The sample yields about 57,000 distinct CDR3 sequences, around 16% seen once. All receptors come from a human donor in good health. CDR3s leave out the opening cysteine and the closing phenylalanine or tryptophan. Fields, in order: V gene, J gene, CDR3 protein.

V: TRBV19; J: TRBJ2-3; CDR3: ASKKTPGRTSTDTQY
V: TRBV20-1; J: TRBJ1-4; CDR3: SAINRHTNEKLF
V: TRBV5-1; J: TRBJ2-7; CDR3: ASSLAGTSYEQY
V: TRBV6-5; J: TRBJ2-1; CDR3: ASSYSRRNEQF
V: TRBV7-9; J: TRBJ1-2; CDR3: ASSLEGGPFYGYT
V: TRBV23-1; J: TRBJ2-2; CDR3: ASRPAKTGSDTGELF
V: TRBV7-9; J: TRBJ2-3; CDR3: AAGGALKDTQY
V: TRBV10-3; J: TRBJ2-7; CDR3: AISDSRERNEQY
V: TRBV24-1; J: TRBJ2-1; CDR3: ATSDPYRVEQF
V: TRBV15; J: TRBJ1-5; CDR3: ATKRAGSNQPQH